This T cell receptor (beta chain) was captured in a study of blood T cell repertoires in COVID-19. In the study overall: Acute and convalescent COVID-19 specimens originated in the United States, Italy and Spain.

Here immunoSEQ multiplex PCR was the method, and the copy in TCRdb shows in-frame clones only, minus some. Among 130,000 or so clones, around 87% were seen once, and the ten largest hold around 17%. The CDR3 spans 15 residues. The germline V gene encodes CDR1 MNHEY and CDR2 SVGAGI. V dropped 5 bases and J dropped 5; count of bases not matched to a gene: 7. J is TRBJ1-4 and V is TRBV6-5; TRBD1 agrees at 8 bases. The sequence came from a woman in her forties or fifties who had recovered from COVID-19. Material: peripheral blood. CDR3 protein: CASSHRTGLNEKLFF. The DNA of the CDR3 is TGTGCCAGCAGTCACCGGACAGGGTTGAATGAAAAACTGTTTTTT.